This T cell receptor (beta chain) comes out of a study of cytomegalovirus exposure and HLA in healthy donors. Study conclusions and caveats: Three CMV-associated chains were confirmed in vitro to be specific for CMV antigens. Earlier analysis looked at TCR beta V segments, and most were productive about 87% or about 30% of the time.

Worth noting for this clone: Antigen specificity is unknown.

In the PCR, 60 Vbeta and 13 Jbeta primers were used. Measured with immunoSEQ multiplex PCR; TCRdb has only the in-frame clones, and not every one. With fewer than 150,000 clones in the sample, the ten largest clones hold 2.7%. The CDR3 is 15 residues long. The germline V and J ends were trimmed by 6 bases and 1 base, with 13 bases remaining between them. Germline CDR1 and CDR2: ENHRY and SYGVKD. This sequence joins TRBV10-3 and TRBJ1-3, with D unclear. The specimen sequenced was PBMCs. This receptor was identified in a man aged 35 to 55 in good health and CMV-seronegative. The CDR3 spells CAIRGSGRSGNTIYF. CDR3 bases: TGTGCCATCAGGGGGTCGGGGAGGTCTGGAAACACCATATATTTT.